The sequence of this T cell receptor beta chain was determined in a study of CD8+ T cells in alopecia areata. Sequencing templates came from extracted RNA that was reverse transcribed into cDNA. Clones were sequenced by immunoSEQ multiplex PCR, and TCRdb holds only the in-frame ones, with some missing. Counted here are 110,000 to 150,000 clones, roughly 54% occurring once; the ten biggest clones make up roughly 15%. Points from the study as a whole: Many of the expanded lesional clones endured in scalp and blood while on tofacitinib. Among the 100 top clones, expanded CD8+ clones, like scalp clonality, were significantly decreased by tofacitinib. Possibly because of HLA-related factors, TCR sharing was less clear across patients than in mice.

As to treatment: oral pan-JAK inhibitor, 5-10 mg twice daily. Concerning this clone: Its target is unknown.

CDR1 is MNHEY and CDR2 is SVGAGI in the germline V gene. This CDR3 contains 15 residues. The J segment lost 6 bases and the V segment lost 2 bases, leaving 2 bases of the junction unmatched. Sequenced material: CD8+ T cells sorted from blood, taken at week 4, from a patient treated with tofacitinib. V and J are TRBV6-5 and TRBJ2-2, with TRBD1 matching 11 bases. The receptor's source is a human donor with alopecia areata. The CDR3 reads CASSYGQGASGELFF. CDR3 in DNA: TGTGCCAGCAGTTACGGACAGGGGGCATCCGGGGAGCTGTTTTTT.